This TCR beta chain was captured in a study of blood T cell repertoires in COVID-19 (dated by TCRdb to about 2020). Concerning the study at large: Samples covering the acute and convalescent phases of COVID-19 were provided by collaborators in the United States, Italy and Spain. The material from the prospective study consisted of cDNA or gDNA derived from T cells, B-cell-depleted T cells, or PBMCs. The repertoires were made available in a free public database intended to serve as a resource for research on the immune response to SARS-CoV-2. Samples came from the ongoing ImmuneRACE study (first 160 participants) plus 1,254 subjects from 6 global collaborators. The dataset comprised deeply sampled blood TCRbeta repertoires from subjects exposed to, actively infected with, or recovered from COVID-19. Where available, HLA class I and class II types were taken from metadata supplied by the sample provider and were not determined by assay-based typing. A de-identified subject ID, COVID-19 status, age in years and sex were almost always included in the sample metadata.

TCRbeta CDR3 regions were amplified from genomic DNA by means of the immunoSEQ Assay, a bias-controlled multiplex PCR. As for the authors' bioinformatics: The number of nucleated cells in each sample was estimated by amplification of reference gene primers within the assay. Sequence reads were collapsed and filtered to measure the absolute abundance of every unique TCRbeta CDR3 rearrangement. Productive Simpson clonality was computed per sample as the square root of Simpson's diversity index over productive rearrangements. TCRdb took this table from immuneACCESS and kept in-frame rearrangements with V and J called. Such tables lack part of the clones; where checked against another copy, unresolved V genes explain under half of the gap, and the rest is unexplained. D and trimming come from the DNA, and the V and J calls and clone size come from that table. The sample table shows about 52,000 clones, and about nine tenths are seen once. Together, the top ten hold about 3.4% of the sample.

Worth noting for this clone: The clone's antigen remains unknown. One base away there is no much larger clone; base qualities are not given.

V is pared back by 6 bases and J by 5 bases, with 13 bases lying between the germline termini. The germline V gene (reference sequence) yields LNHDA for CDR1 and SQIVND for CDR2. From its cysteine to its phenylalanine, the CDR3 spans 13 amino acids. The read is trimmed to its CDR3 DNA, 39 bases read in frame from base 1. Results and caveats for the whole study, not just this receptor: How much clinical and demographic metadata was included differed by source and by participant, and the metadata was provided uncurated.

Collaborating institutions collected whole blood in K2EDTA tubes following their own protocols. Collaborator samples were shipped for TCRbeta analysis as frozen whole blood, isolated PBMCs, or DNA extracted from either sample type. The sequenced sample consisted of peripheral blood. Recombination joined TRBV19 with TRBJ1-1; TRBD1 is a weak D gene call, 5 bases matching. The clonotype was recovered from a human donor in a cohort sampled during active COVID-19. The CDR3 protein is CASSTTRGTEAFF. The DNA sequence follows: TGTGCCAGTAGCACGACCCGGGGGACTGAAGCTTTCTTT.